Sequencing of this T cell receptor (beta chain) was carried out in a study of regulatory T cells in long-lasting Graves disease. Relying on iRepertoire HTBI primers and Arm-PCR of CDR3 regions, the team built TCR beta libraries. TCRdb recomputed calls from the multiplex PCR reads with MiXCR, one row per CDR3 protein. In the table there are 350,000 to 500,000 distinct CDR3 sequences, around 15% of which are singletons. The V gene's germline CDR1 is LGHDT and CDR2 YNNKEL (reference sequence). This CDR3 is built from 18 residues. This sample's time point: newly diagnosed GD, antithyroid drugs for less than 3 months. RNA extracted from PBMCs served as the sequencing template. Worth noting for this clonotype: This may be a read error: a much more frequent sequence differs by one nucleotide.

Separately, the same data were catalogued under a study of T cells in Graves' hyperthyroidism and ophthalmopathy.

The J gene is TRBJ1-2, the V gene TRBV3-1, with a possible D match to TRBD1 (6 bases). The source is a woman aged 25 to 39 with Graves disease. The sample consisted of peripheral blood mononuclear cells (PBMCs), taken at new diagnosis, from a patient treated with antithyroid drugs. The CDR3 DNA follows: TGTGCCGGCAGCCAAGATCCGACAGCAGGGGCCGTCTACTATGGCTACACCTTC. This encodes CAGSQDPTAGAVYYGYTF.